Here is one TCR beta chain with its context. A sample-barcoded 5' primer and a J-beta primer mix were used in a second PCR of about 6 to 12 cycles. In TCRdb, the 5' RACE reads were re-called with MiXCR into one record per CDR3 protein. In the table there are under 2 million distinct CDR3 sequences, 34% of which are singletons. The sample belongs to a study of blood T cells in healthy people across ages. Overall study context: Roughly one uniquely barcoded beta molecule per two T cells was captured.

Healthy Caucasian individuals from Russia aged about 6 to 100 were enrolled as donors. At least 6 million PBMCs were isolated per sample. At least 5.5 micrograms of total RNA were extracted per sample. V gave up 3 bases and J gave up 5 bases, with 21 bases separating them. Germline V lookup: CDR1 KGHSH, CDR2 LQKENI. This CDR3 has 17 amino acids. This TCR was sampled from a woman aged 30 to 39 in good health. The material sequenced was blood. The V call is TRBV18, the J call TRBJ2-3; perhaps TRBD2 as D (6 bases). The CDR3 loop reads CASSPSGGIGGRDTQYF. CDR3 DNA sequence: TGTGCCAGCTCACCTAGCGGCGGCATTGGAGGCAGAGATACGCAGTATTTT.